A single sample gave rise to the 25 T cell receptor beta chains below, sequenced in a study of blood T cell repertoires in COVID-19. TCRdb's table, derived via immunoSEQ multiplex PCR, lists solely in-frame clones and lacks some. This sample yields tens of thousands of clones, of which approximately 91% are seen a single time; 30% to 45% belongs to the top ten. Sequencing was performed on peripheral blood. Source of these receptors: a man aged 55 to 70 with active or convalescent COVID-19.

V and J are TRBV28 and TRBJ1-1, with D uncertain. Trimming pared 6 bases from V and 0 bases from J, leaving 14 bases between. Germline loops: CDR1 MDHEN, CDR2 SYDVKM. The CDR3 sequence is 15 residues long. The CDR3 protein is CASSPPTPLNTEAFF. CDR3 nucleotides: TGTGCCAGCAGCCCACCAACACCCCTGAACACTGAAGCTTTCTTT.

The chain has TRBV4-1 and TRBJ1-1, with 10 bases fitting TRBD1. Germline values: CDR1 MGHRA, CDR2 YSYEKL. Trimming took 7 bases from V and 11 from J; bases not matched to a gene: 10. The CDR3 totals 13 residues. As DNA, the CDR3 is TGCGCCAGCACGGGGACAGGGGCGACTGGGGCTTTCTTT. Translated: CASTGTGATGAFF.

This chain joins TRBV5-1 and TRBJ2-5; TRBD2 is a possible D gene (6 bases). There are 15 residues in the CDR3. CDR1 is SGHRS, CDR2 YFSETQ, per germline. Between the trimmed V and J ends, which lost 7 bases and 1 base, there was a span of 17 bases. CDR3 DNA: TGCGCCAGCTCGAGGACTAAAGGGTTCCAAGAGACCCAGTACTTC. Its translation is CASSRTKGFQETQYF.

V gene TRBV4-2 combines with J gene TRBJ2-2, with D possibly matching TRBD2 (5 bases). V was shortened by 4 bases and J by 4 bases, with 19 bases between the two germline ends. Germline V CDR1 and CDR2: LGHNA, YNFKEQ. There are 17 residues in the CDR3. The CDR3 loop reads CASSPSRGQEATGELFF. The CDR3 DNA sequence: TGTGCCAGCAGCCCCTCAAGAGGGCAGGAAGCCACCGGGGAGCTGTTTTTT.

This chain joins TRBV7-3 and TRBJ1-1, with D possibly TRBD1 on 6 matching bases. CDR1 SGHTA and CDR2 FQGTGA come from the germline V gene. This CDR3 is 14 amino acids long. V was trimmed by 5 bases and J by 1 base, leaving 11 bases between them. The CDR3 DNA follows: TGTGCCAGCAGCACGACAGGCTCGAACACTGAAGCTTTCTTT. Translating it yields CASSTTGSNTEAFF.

This chain uses TRBV2 with TRBJ2-1; the D gene is possibly TRBD2 (5 bases). V lost 3 bases and J 2 bases, leaving 8 bases between the germline ends. This CDR3 has 14 amino acids. Germline V CDR1 and CDR2: SNHLY, FYNNEI. Here the CDR3 reads CASSDRRTYNEQFF. Written as DNA, the CDR3 is TGTGCCAGCAGTGACAGGAGGACCTACAATGAGCAGTTCTTC. Filled out from reference TRBV2 and TRBJ2-1, the complete variable domain reads EPEVTQTPSHQVTQMGQEVILRCVPISNHLYFYWYRQILGQKVEFLVSFYNNEISEKSEIFDDQFSVERPDGSNFTLKIRSTKLEDSAMYFCASSDRRTYNEQFFGPGTRLTVL.

This clone was seen a single time. The chain joins TRBV5-1 to TRBJ1-2; D call uncertain. The V gene's germline CDR1 is SGHRS and CDR2 YFSETQ. Trimming removed 0 bases from V and 6 bases from J, with 6 bases in between. CDR3 length equals 12 residues. Here the CDR3 reads CASSLDADGYTF. CDR3 DNA: TGCGCCAGCAGCTTGGACGCGGATGGCTACACCTTC.

The V and J genes are TRBV30 and TRBJ1-1; 9 nucleotides line up with TRBD1. V gave up 4 bases and J gave up 6 bases; unmatched junction bases: 3. The germline V gene has CDR1 GTSNPN and CDR2 SVGIG (reference sequence). The CDR3 has 12 residues. The CDR3 nucleotides are TGTGCCTGGACGGGGACAGGGCCTGAAGCTTTCTTT. The encoded protein is CAWTGTGPEAFF.

This chain uses TRBV7-2 with TRBJ1-5; D might be TRBD1 (6 bases). Per the germline V gene, CDR1 is SGHTA and CDR2 is FQGNSA. CDR3 length: 15 amino acids. Trimming stripped 3 bases from V and 7 bases from J, with 16 bases between. This chain's CDR3 is CASSFTAGDSQPQHF. In nucleotides, the CDR3 is TGTGCCAGCAGCTTTACGGCAGGGGATAGCCAGCCCCAGCATTTT.

CDR3 amino acids: CASIPPGGNYGYTF. For the CDR3, the DNA is TGTGCCAGCATTCCCCCTGGAGGGAACTATGGCTACACCTTC. The chain links TRBV2 to TRBJ1-2; no definite D call. The CDR3 consists of 14 residues. Trimming removed 7 bases at V and 2 bases at J, with 14 bases between. Per germline, CDR1 SNHLY and CDR2 FYNNEI.

The chain is built from TRBV7-3 and TRBJ1-1; 7 positions match TRBD1. The CDR3 covers 15 residues. CDR1 and CDR2 from the germline V gene are SGHTA and FQGTGA. V was pared by 5 bases and J by 8 bases, with 14 bases of the junction left unmatched. The CDR3 loop is CASSPRGGKGAEAFF. In DNA form, the CDR3 reads TGTGCCAGCAGCCCCCGGGGCGGGAAGGGGGCGGAAGCTTTCTTT.

CDR3 DNA sequence: TGTGCCAGCAGCGTACTAGCGGGAGATCTCTACAATGAGCAGTTCTTC. Its protein is CASSVLAGDLYNEQFF. This rearrangement joins TRBV13 to TRBJ2-1; 11 nucleotides align to TRBD2. Germline V CDR1 and CDR2: PRHDT, FYEKMQ (reference sequence). The CDR3 loop spans 16 amino acids. Trimming at V came to 5 bases and at J to 3 bases, leaving 6 bases not matched to a gene.

The J gene is TRBJ1-3, the V gene TRBV7-9, with no clear D. Germline V gene sequence: CDR1 SEHNR, CDR2 FQNEAQ (reference sequence). Trimming took off 8 bases at V and 1 base at J, with 6 bases between the two ends. This CDR3 contains 12 residues. The CDR3 nucleotides read TGTGCCAGCGGGAGGTCTGGAAACACCATATATTTT. Translating it yields CASGRSGNTIYF. Full variable domain (outside the CDR3, taken from reference TRBV7-9 and TRBJ1-3): DTGVSQNPRHKITKRGQNVTFRCDPISEHNRLYWYRQTLGQGPEFLTYFQNEAQLEKSRLLSDRFSAERPKGSFSTLEIQRTEQGDSAMYLCASGRSGNTIYFGEGSWLTVV.

The chain employs TRBV6-5 and TRBJ1-4, with TRBD1 matching 7 bases. The germline CDR1 and CDR2 sequences are MNHEY and SVGAGI. The CDR3 has 15 amino acids. After removal of 6 bases from V and 0 bases from J, the junction contained 4 bases not matched to a gene. The CDR3, as DNA: TGTGCCAGCAGCTCCGGGACAGCAACTAATGAAAAACTGTTTTTT. This sequence encodes CASSSGTATNEKLFF.

The chain recombines TRBV5-1 with TRBJ1-3, with D maybe TRBD1 (6 bases). Trimming left V 4 bases short and J 4 bases short, with 9 bases between. Germline CDR1 reads SGHRS; CDR2 reads YFSETQ. This CDR3 is 13 amino acids long. CDR3 bases: TGCGCCAGCAGCGGGGGCGCCGGAAACACCATATATTTT. It codes for CASSGGAGNTIYF. Based on the CDR3 plus reference TRBV5-1 and TRBJ1-3, the full variable domain is KAGVTQTPRYLIKTRGQQVTLSCSPISGHRSVSWYQQTPGQGLQFLFEYFSETQRNKGNFPGRFSGRQFSNSRSEMNVSTLELGDSALYLCASSGGAGNTIYFGEGSWLTVV.

The V and J genes are TRBV2 and TRBJ1-1; D is undetermined. The CDR3 has 16 residues. The ends were cut back, 0 bases at V and 0 bases at J, with 11 bases in the middle. CDR1 is SNHLY and CDR2 is FYNNEI in the germline V gene. CDR3 region: CASSEAGEGMNTEAFF. CDR3 sequence (DNA): TGTGCCAGCAGTGAAGCTGGGGAGGGTATGAACACTGAAGCTTTCTTT. Drawing the rest from reference TRBV2 and TRBJ1-1, the complete variable domain is EPEVTQTPSHQVTQMGQEVILRCVPISNHLYFYWYRQILGQKVEFLVSFYNNEISEKSEIFDDQFSVERPDGSNFTLKIRSTKLEDSAMYFCASSEAGEGMNTEAFFGQGTRLTVV.

The chain joins TRBV7-9 to TRBJ2-7, with TRBD2 matching 8 bases. The trim removed 1 base at V and 0 bases at J, leaving 8 bases unmatched. The germline V gene encodes CDR1 SEHNR and CDR2 FQNEAQ (reference sequence). The CDR3 contains 17 residues. The CDR3 coding sequence is TGTGCCAGCAGCTTAGGACCGGGACTAGGCCCCTCCTACGAGCAGTACTTC. It yields the protein CASSLGPGLGPSYEQYF.

The rearrangement uses TRBV18 and TRBJ2-7; 7 bases align to TRBD1. CDR1 and CDR2 (germline): KGHSH, LQKENI. Trimming removed 2 bases from V and 4 bases from J; junction bases left unmatched: 5. There are 14 residues in the CDR3. CDR3 residues: CASSPGTANYEQYF. CDR3 coding DNA: TGTGCCAGCTCACCAGGGACAGCTAATTACGAGCAGTACTTC.

The rearrangement uses TRBV12-3 or TRBV12-4 and TRBJ1-5; 7 bases agree with TRBD1. V was pared by 10 bases and J by 9 bases, with 9 bases of the junction left unmatched. The CDR3 totals 12 residues. CDR3: CATSTGTRPQHF. The CDR3, as DNA: TGTGCCACCTCGACAGGGACTAGGCCCCAGCATTTT.

The J gene is TRBJ2-1, the V gene TRBV5-1; 9 bases match TRBD2. This CDR3 is 16 amino acids long. Germline V gives CDR1 SGHRS, CDR2 YFSETQ. With 0 bases clipped from V and 7 bases from J, the junction kept 8 bases outside the gene matches. The CDR3 reads CASSLGAGGPRNEQFF. As DNA, the CDR3 is TGCGCCAGCAGCTTGGGGGCGGGAGGGCCGAGAAATGAGCAGTTCTTC.

The J gene is TRBJ2-2, the V gene TRBV7-9; 8 bases align to TRBD1. The CDR3 consists of 16 residues. V lost 5 bases and J lost 1; bases outside the gene matches: 6. Germline V gives CDR1 SEHNR, CDR2 FQNEAQ (reference sequence). This CDR3 is CASSPRTGKNTGELFF. CDR3 DNA sequence: TGTGCCAGCAGCCCCCGGACAGGGAAGAACACCGGGGAGCTGTTTTTT.

This chain uses TRBV5-1 with TRBJ1-2; 9 bases line up with TRBD1. The CDR3 totals 16 residues. Trimming took 3 bases from V and 3 from J; bases not matched to a gene: 9. Per the germline V gene, CDR1 is SGHRS and CDR2 is YFSETQ. DNA of the CDR3: TGCGCCAGCAGCTCTTCTGGACAGGGGCTACACTATGGCTACACCTTC. It yields the protein CASSSSGQGLHYGYTF.

The V gene is TRBV2, the J gene TRBJ1-1, with TRBD1 matching over 9 bases. Germline CDR1 SNHLY, CDR2 FYNNEI. Trimming at V came to 6 bases and at J to 1 base, leaving 9 bases not matched to a gene. The CDR3 sequence is 16 residues long. As DNA, the CDR3 is TGTGCCAGCAGACTCTCGCCGGGACAGGGGAACACTGAAGCTTTCTTT. Amino acid sequence: CASRLSPGQGNTEAFF.

The genes are TRBV7-3 and TRBJ2-3; TRBD2 agrees at 14 bases. The CDR3 loop spans 15 amino acids. The V segment lost 5 bases and the J segment 6 bases; nucleotides outside the gene matches: 4. Per germline, CDR1 SGHTA and CDR2 FQGTGA. DNA of the CDR3: TGTGCCAGCAGCCCGGGACTAGCGGGAGCGGATACGCAGTATTTT. It is translated as CASSPGLAGADTQYF.

The chain recombines TRBV14 with TRBJ2-3; D unclear. The germline gives CDR1 SGHDN, CDR2 FVKESK. V was trimmed by 5 bases and J by 1 base, leaving 7 bases between them. CDR3 length equals 13 residues. In DNA, the CDR3 is TGTGCCAGCAGCTCCACGGGCACAGATACGCAGTATTTT. Encoded protein: CASSSTGTDTQYF.